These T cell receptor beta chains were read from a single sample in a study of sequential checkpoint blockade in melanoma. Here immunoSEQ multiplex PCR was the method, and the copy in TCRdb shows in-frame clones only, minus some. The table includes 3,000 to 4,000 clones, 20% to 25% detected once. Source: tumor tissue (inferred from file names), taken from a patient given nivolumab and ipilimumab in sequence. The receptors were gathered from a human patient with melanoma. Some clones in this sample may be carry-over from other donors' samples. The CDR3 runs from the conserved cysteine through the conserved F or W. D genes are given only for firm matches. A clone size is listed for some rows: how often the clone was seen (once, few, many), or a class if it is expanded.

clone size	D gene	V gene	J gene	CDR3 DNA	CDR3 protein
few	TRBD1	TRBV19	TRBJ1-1	TGTGCCAGTAGTAAAGCTTGGGACAGCCCGAACACTGAAGCTTTCTTT	CASSKAWDSPNTEAFF
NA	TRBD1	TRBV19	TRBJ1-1	TGTGCCAGTAGTACGGGGACAGGGGGGTCCGTCGCTTTCTTT	CASSTGTGGSVAFF
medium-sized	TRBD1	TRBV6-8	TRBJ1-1	TGTGCCAGCAGTCACACCGGACAGGGCCCTGAAGCTTTCTTT	CASSHTGQGPEAFF
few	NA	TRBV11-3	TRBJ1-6	TGTGCCAGCAGCACGACTAGCTCCTATAATTCACCCCTCCACTTT	CASSTTSSYNSPLHF
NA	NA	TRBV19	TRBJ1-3	TGTGCCAGTAGGAGGAGGGGTGAAGGAAACACCATATATTTT	CASRRRGEGNTIYF
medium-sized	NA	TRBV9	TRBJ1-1	TGTGCCAGCAGCCCCCGGGGGCGGGGGGAAGCTTTCTTT	CASSPRGRGEAFF
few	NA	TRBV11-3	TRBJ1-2	TGTGCCAGCAGCCCCCTTGGGACAACCTATGGCTACACCTTC	CASSPLGTTYGYTF
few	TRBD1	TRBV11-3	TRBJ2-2	TGTGCCAGCAGCGCGCGGACAGGGTCCACCGGGGAGCTGTTTTTT	CASSARTGSTGELFF
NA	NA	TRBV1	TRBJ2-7	TGCGCCAGCAGCCCAGCCGGACAGGGCGCGTCCTACGAGCAGTACTTC	CASSPAGQGASYEQYF
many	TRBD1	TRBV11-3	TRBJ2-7	TGTGCCAGCAGCTATCAAGGGACAGCGGCCTACGAGCAGTACTTC	CASSYQGTAAYEQYF
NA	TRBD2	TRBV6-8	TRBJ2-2	TGTGCCAGCAGGGCACTAGCGGGGGGGTTCACCGGGGAGCTGTTTTTT	CASRALAGGFTGELFF
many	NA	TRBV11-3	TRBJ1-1	TGTGCCAGCAGCCTCTTTGGGGGAAGAGGAATGAACACTGAAGCTTTCTTT	CASSLFGGRGMNTEAFF
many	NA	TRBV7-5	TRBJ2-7	TGTGCCAGCAGCTTCCCAGGGAGCACCTACGAGCAGTACTTC	CASSFPGSTYEQYF
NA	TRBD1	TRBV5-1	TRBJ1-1	TGCGCCAGCAGCCCCGGACAGGGGCCTATGAACACTGAAGCTTTCTTT	CASSPGQGPMNTEAFF
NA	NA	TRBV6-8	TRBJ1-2	TGTGCCAGCAGTGACGCACAGCTTGGCTACACCTTC	CASSDAQLGYTF
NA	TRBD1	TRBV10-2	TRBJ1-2	TGCGCCAGCAGTGAGTCGGGGACAGGTTGGACCGGTTGGTTCTATGGCTACACCTTC	CASSESGTGWTGWFYGYTF
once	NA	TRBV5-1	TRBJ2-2	TGCGCCAGCAGCTTGGAGCTGGGACCCGGGGAGCTGTTTTTT	CASSLELGPGELFF
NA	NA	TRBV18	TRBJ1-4	TGTGCCAGCTCACCAGGGGGCGGTAATGAAAAACTGTTTTTT	CASSPGGGNEKLFF
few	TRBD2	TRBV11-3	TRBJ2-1	TGTGCCAGCAGCTTAAGAGCGGGGGGTAATGAGCAGTTCTTC	CASSLRAGGNEQFF
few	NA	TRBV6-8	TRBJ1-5	TGTGCCAGCAGTTACTCGTCGACACAGGTTTTTGGTCAGCCCCAGCATTTT	CASSYSSTQVFGQPQHF
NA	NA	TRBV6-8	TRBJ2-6	TGTGCCAGCAGCCCCCAGGGCTCTGGGGCCAACGTCCTGACTTTC	CASSPQGSGANVLTF
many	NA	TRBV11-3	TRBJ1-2	TGTGCCAGCAGCCTCTCGACAGATAACTATGGCTACACCTTC	CASSLSTDNYGYTF
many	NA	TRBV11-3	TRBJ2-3	TGTGCCAGCAGCTTGGGCAGGGCCACAGATACGCAGTATTTT	CASSLGRATDTQYF
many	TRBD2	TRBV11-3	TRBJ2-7	TGTGCCAGCAGCTCGGCCAGAGGCGGGGGGGCCTACGAGCAGTACTTC	CASSSARGGGAYEQYF
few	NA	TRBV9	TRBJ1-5	TGTGCCAGCAGATGGACGGGGAATCAGCCCCAGCATTTT	CASRWTGNQPQHF
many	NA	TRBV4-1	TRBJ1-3	TGCGCCAGCAGCCAAGCCCCGTTATCTGGAAACACCATATATTTT	CASSQAPLSGNTIYF
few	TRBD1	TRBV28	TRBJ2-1	TGTGCCAGCACCGGGGACAGCTCCTACAATGAGCAGTTCTTC	CASTGDSSYNEQFF
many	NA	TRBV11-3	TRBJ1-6	TGTGCCAGCAGCTTGGCCACGGGTTATTCACCCCTCCACTTT	CASSLATGYSPLHF
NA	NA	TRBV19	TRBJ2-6	TGTGCCAGTACCGCGCCACTGGGAAGGACAGTTGCATCCTCTGGGGCCAACGTCCTGACTTTC	CASTAPLGRTVASSGANVLTF
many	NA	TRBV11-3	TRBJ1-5	TGTGCCAGCAGCTTGAGGGGAGGGTATCAGCCCCAGCATTTT	CASSLRGGYQPQHF
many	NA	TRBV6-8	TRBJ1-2	TGTGCCAGCAGCCGCAGCTTTGAGGGTGGAGGCTACACCTTC	CASSRSFEGGGYTF
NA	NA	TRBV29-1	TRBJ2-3	TGCAGCGTTAAGGGGCAGCGAAGCACAGATACGCAGTATTTT	CSVKGQRSTDTQYF
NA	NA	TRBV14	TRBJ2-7	TGTGCCAGCAGCCAAGATCCCCGCCTCTCCTACGAGCAGTACTTC	CASSQDPRLSYEQYF
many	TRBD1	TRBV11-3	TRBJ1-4	TGTGCCAGCAGCCCGGACGGGACAGGGGACAAAAAACTGTTTTTT	CASSPDGTGDKKLFF
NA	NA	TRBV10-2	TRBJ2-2	TGCGCCAGCAGCCCCGACAGGCGTTCGGGGGAGCTGTTTTTT	CASSPDRRSGELFF
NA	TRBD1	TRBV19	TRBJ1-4	TGTGCCAGTAGTATTATACCCCGGGACAGGGGATATGAAAAACTGTTTTTT	CASSIIPRDRGYEKLFF
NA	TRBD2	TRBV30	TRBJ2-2	TGTGCCTCCCAGCGGGGCAAGACTAAGAACACCGGGGAGCTGTTTTTT	CASQRGKTKNTGELFF
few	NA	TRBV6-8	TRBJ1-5	TGTGCCAGCAGTTACACAGACAATCAGCCCCAGCATTTT	CASSYTDNQPQHF
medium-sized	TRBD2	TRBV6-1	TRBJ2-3	TGTGCCAGCAGTGAAGTGAGCGGGGGGGCGACAGATACGCAGTATTTT	CASSEVSGGATDTQYF
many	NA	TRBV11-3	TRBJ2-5	TGTGCCAGCAGCTCAGGGGGCGGGGGCCCACAAGAGACCCAGTACTTC	CASSSGGGGPQETQYF
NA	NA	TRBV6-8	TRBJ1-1	TGTGCCAGCGAGCTTGGGGACAACACTGAAGCTTTCTTT	CASELGDNTEAFF